These 21 T cell receptor beta chains were sequenced from one sample in a study of read filtering for tumor transcriptome and immune sequencing. Molecular barcoded adaptors covering alpha/delta and beta/gamma chains were used on around 370 ng RNA. TCRdb analysed the reads with MiXCR anew, one entry per CDR3 protein. The repertoire holds some 80,000 distinct CDR3 sequences, with around 12% as singletons. Input material: a population of CD138-negative cells sorted from bone marrow. The receptor source for this set is a donor aged 40 or over with multiple myeloma.

This clonotype was counted between two and nine times. The chain has TRBV7-3 and TRBJ2-2, with 7 bases fitting TRBD1. This CDR3 has 14 amino acids. Germline V lookup: CDR1 SGHTA, CDR2 FQGTGA. V was pared by 3 bases and J by 5 bases, with 3 bases of the junction left unmatched. The CDR3 nucleotides are TGTGCCAGCAGCTTGACGGACAGGACCGGGGAGCTGTTTTTT. Its protein is CASSLTDRTGELFF.

Many counts were recorded for this clonotype. The V call is TRBV18, the J call TRBJ2-3; unclear D gene. CDR1 and CDR2 from the germline V gene are KGHSH and LQKENI. Trimming removed 0 bases at V and 4 bases at J, with 5 bases between. CDR3 length: 13 residues. CDR3: CASSPPSSDTQYF. The CDR3 DNA reads TGTGCCAGCTCACCACCAAGTTCAGATACGCAGTATTTT.

Many counts were recorded for this clonotype. V gene TRBV18 combines with J gene TRBJ2-5; D gene uncertain. Trimming took 2 bases from V and 5 from J, leaving 15 bases between them. Germline lookup yields CDR1 KGHSH and CDR2 LQKENI. The CDR3 spans 15 residues. The CDR3 DNA is TGTGCCAGCTCACCAAACTTTCGGTCAGAGGAGACCCAGTACTTC. It specifies CASSPNFRSEETQYF.

This clonotype was seen ten or more times. The CDR3 sequence is CSVRRRNTEAFF. In DNA, the CDR3 is TGCAGCGTTCGGAGGAGGAACACTGAAGCTTTCTTT. V gene TRBV29-1 combines with J gene TRBJ1-1; no reliable D call. The V end lost 5 bases, the J end lost 1 base, and 8 bases lay between the germline ends. This CDR3 is 12 amino acids long. In germline, CDR1 is SQVTM, CDR2 ANQGSEA.

The chain combines TRBV7-9 with TRBJ2-5; tentative D call: TRBD1 (6 bases). V shed 2 bases and J shed 2 bases, with 18 bases lying between them. The CDR3 has 17 residues. In germline, CDR1 is SEHNR, CDR2 FQNEAQ (reference sequence). The CDR3: CASSLIRQADLQETQYF. The CDR3 coding sequence is TGTGCCAGCAGCTTAATCCGACAGGCAGACTTACAAGAGACCCAGTACTTC.

This clonotype was picked up many times. The gene calls are TRBV20-1 and TRBJ2-1; 10 positions agree with TRBD2. The J segment lost 8 bases and the V segment lost 3 bases, leaving 7 bases of the junction unmatched. Germline V gene sequence: CDR1 DFQATT, CDR2 SNEGSKA (reference sequence). This CDR3 spans 14 amino acids. CDR3 nucleotide sequence: TGCAGTGCTAGCAGCGGGAGGGGTTCACATGAGCAGTTCTTC. The encoded protein is CSASSGRGSHEQFF.

This clonotype was observed a handful of times. Being one base from a much bigger clone, this may be a read error. The CDR3 does not end in the conserved phenylalanine or tryptophan, so this is likely a read error. The rearrangement links TRBV18 to TRBJ1-1; D call uncertain. The CDR3 contains 14 residues. The germline V and J ends were trimmed by 0 bases and 4 bases, with 9 bases remaining between them. Germline-derived CDR1 and CDR2 are KGHSH and LQKENI. The CDR3 DNA reads as TGTGCCAGCTCACCACCGAGTCTGGGCACTGAAGCTTTCCTT. The encoded protein is CASSPPSLGTEAFL.

This clonotype was recorded many times. The chain carries TRBV5-1 and TRBJ2-3; TRBD1 is a possible D gene (5 bases). The V end was cut by 0 bases, the J end by 4 bases, with 9 bases between. From germline, CDR1 is SGHRS and CDR2 YFSETQ. CDR3 length: 14 amino acids. CDR3 loop: CASSLGQIADTQYF. DNA of the CDR3: TGCGCCAGCAGCTTGGGACAGATTGCAGATACGCAGTATTTT.

This clonotype occurred many times. V usage is TRBV10-1 and J usage is TRBJ2-7, with D possibly being TRBD2 (6 bases). CDR3 length equals 15 residues. Germline lookup yields CDR1 WNHNN and CDR2 SYGVQD (reference sequence). Trimming pared 2 bases from V and 2 bases from J, leaving 13 bases between. DNA of the CDR3: TGCGCCAGCAGTGAGGGGTTAGCGGCCACCTACGAGCAGTACTTC. It translates to CASSEGLAATYEQYF.

Ten or more counts support this clonotype. This rearrangement joins TRBV5-1 to TRBJ2-3; 7 bases align to TRBD2. Germline trimming cut 4 bases from V and 1 base from J; bases unmatched to any gene: 9. This CDR3 is 16 amino acids long. The germline V gene encodes CDR1 SGHRS and CDR2 YFSETQ. CDR3 loop: CASSLRPGRGTDTQYF. CDR3 DNA: TGCGCCAGCAGCCTACGCCCAGGGAGGGGCACAGATACGCAGTATTTT.

This clonotype has at least ten counts. The rearrangement uses TRBV28 and TRBJ1-1; D call uncertain. V gave up 2 bases and J gave up 0 bases, with 1 base separating them. This CDR3 is built from 12 residues. In germline, CDR1 is MDHEN, CDR2 SYDVKM. For the CDR3, the DNA is TGTGCCAGCAGTTTACTGAACACTGAAGCTTTCTTT. Residues: CASSLLNTEAFF.

Many counts were recorded for this clonotype. This chain links TRBV7-9 with TRBJ2-7; D not certain. Trimming shortened V by 3 bases and J by 6 bases, and 6 bases separated the two germline ends. There are 11 residues in the CDR3. CDR1 is SEHNR, CDR2 FQNEAQ, per germline (reference sequence). CDR3 amino acids: CASSLLTEQYF. CDR3 in DNA: TGTGCCAGCAGCTTGTTAACCGAGCAGTACTTC.

Ten or more counts support this clonotype. This chain connects TRBV6-1 to TRBJ2-3; D uncertain. The V gene lost 2 bases and the J gene lost 1 base, with 10 bases spanning the gap. This CDR3 comprises 15 residues. The germline V gene has CDR1 MNHNS and CDR2 SASEGT. CDR3 region: CASSETVLGTDTQYF. Written as DNA, the CDR3 is TGTGCCAGCAGTGAAACAGTGCTAGGCACAGATACGCAGTATTTT.

With regard to this clonotype: This could be a read error, since a much larger clone is one nucleotide away. The V call is TRBV5-1, the J call TRBJ1-1; 9 nucleotides match TRBD1. Germline V gene sequence: CDR1 SGHRS, CDR2 YFSETQ. This CDR3 spans 14 amino acids. The CDR3 here is CASSSGTGNTEACF. The CDR3 DNA reads TGCGCCAGCAGCAGCGGGACAGGGAACACTGAAGCTTGCTTT.

Ten or more counts support this clonotype. The CDR3 sequence is CASSRPGLADVYNEQFF. Here the CDR3 DNA reads TGTGCCAGCAGCCGTCCGGGACTAGCGGACGTTTACAATGAGCAGTTCTTC. This chain connects TRBV5-6 to TRBJ2-1, with 11 bases identical to TRBD2. The junction had 10 bases not matched to a gene; V was cut back by 4 bases and J by 4 bases. The CDR3 spans 17 residues. Germline assignment: CDR1 SGHDT and CDR2 YYEEEE.

About this clonotype itself: The junction shows a germline mismatch at one end, possibly a read error. This chain connects TRBV5-3 to TRBJ2-1; D gene uncertain. TRBV5-3 counts as an open reading frame of uncertain function. The CDR3 has 14 residues. The CDR3 protein is CARSLVQTYNEQLF. In DNA, the CDR3 is TGTGCCAGAAGCTTGGTCCAAACCTACAACGAGCAGCTCTTC.

At least ten counts were recorded for this clonotype. The V gene is TRBV28, the J gene TRBJ2-2; D is perhaps TRBD1 (6 bases). The V end was cut by 8 bases, the J end by 1 base, with 8 bases between. CDR1 MDHEN and CDR2 SYDVKM come from the germline V gene. The CDR3 has 13 residues. CDR3 sequence reads: CASPDRNTGELFF. CDR3 nucleotides: TGTGCCAGCCCGGACAGGAACACCGGGGAGCTGTTTTTT.

This clonotype was found many times. The V gene is TRBV5-1, the J gene TRBJ2-7; TRBD1 might be the D (5 bases). This CDR3 is 14 amino acids long. Germline CDR1 and CDR2: SGHRS and YFSETQ. Trimming removed 0 bases at V and 3 bases at J, with 10 bases between. CDR3: CASSLDSGHYEQYF. CDR3 in DNA: TGCGCCAGCAGCTTGGACTCAGGACACTACGAGCAGTACTTC.

This clonotype was seen at least ten times. The chain joins TRBV20-1 to TRBJ2-3, with D perhaps TRBD1 (5 bases). The CDR3 sequence is 14 residues long. V was shortened by 5 bases and J by 0 bases, with 12 bases between the two germline ends. Per the germline V gene, CDR1 is DFQATT and CDR2 is SNEGSKA (reference sequence). The DNA of the CDR3 is TGCAGTGCTGGTTCGACAGCTAGCACAGATACGCAGTATTTT. It encodes CSAGSTASTDTQYF.

A few counts support this clonotype. The chain uses TRBV5-1 and TRBJ2-7; unclear D gene. CDR1 and CDR2 (germline): SGHRS, YFSETQ. V shed 0 bases and J shed 0 bases, with 7 bases lying between them. This CDR3 comprises 14 residues. CDR3 protein: CASSLAYSSYEQYF. For the CDR3, the DNA is TGCGCCAGCAGCTTGGCCTACAGCTCCTACGAGCAGTACTTC.

The table lists this clonotype with many counts. The CDR3 bases are TGTGCTAGTGGTCCAAACCCGCGCAGGGGTAGCAATCAGCCCCAGCATTTT. This translates into CASGPNPRRGSNQPQHF. The chain couples TRBV12-5 to TRBJ1-5; tentative D call: TRBD1 (6 bases). Looked up from germline, CDR1 is LGHNT and CDR2 is FRNRAP. The CDR3 is 17 amino acids. Trimming stripped 5 bases from V and 0 bases from J, with 17 bases between. The whole variable domain, filled in from reference TRBV12-5 and TRBJ1-5, reads DARVTQTPRHKVTEMGQEVTMRCQPILGHNTVFWYRQTMMQGLELLAYFRNRAPLDDSGMPKDRFSAEMPDATLATLKIQPSEPRDSAVYFCASGPNPRRGSNQPQHFGDGTRLSIL.